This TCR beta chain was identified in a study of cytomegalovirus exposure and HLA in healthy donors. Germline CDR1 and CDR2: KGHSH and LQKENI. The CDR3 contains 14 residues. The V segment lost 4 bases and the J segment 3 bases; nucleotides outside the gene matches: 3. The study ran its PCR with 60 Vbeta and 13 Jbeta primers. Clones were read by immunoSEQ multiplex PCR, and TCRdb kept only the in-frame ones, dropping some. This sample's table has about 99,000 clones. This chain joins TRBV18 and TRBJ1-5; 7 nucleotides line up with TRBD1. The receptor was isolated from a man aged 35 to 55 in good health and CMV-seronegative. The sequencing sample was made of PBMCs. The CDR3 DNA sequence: TGTGCCAGCTCACTACAGGGGTACAATCAGCCCCAGCATTTT. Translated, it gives CASSLQGYNQPQHF. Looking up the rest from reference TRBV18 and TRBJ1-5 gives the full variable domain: NAGVMQNPRHLVRRRGQEARLRCSPMKGHSHVYWYRQLPEEGLKFMVYLQKENIIDESGMPKERFSAEFPKEGPSILRIQQVVRGDSAAYFCASSLQGYNQPQHFGDGTRLSIL.